This paragraph reports one TCR beta chain. Its target is unknown. Trimming took 8 bases from V and 3 from J, leaving 8 bases between them. CDR3 length equals 11 residues. The germline V gene encodes CDR1 SGHTA and CDR2 FQGNSA. This record comes from a study of cytotoxic CD8 clonotypes in ibrutinib-treated CLL. Whole-study results and caveats: With treatment, public clonotypes, which were uncommon, either contracted or remained stable.

Only in-frame clones appear in the TCRdb table, and some are missing; sequencing was by immunoSEQ multiplex PCR. The data hold about 200,000 clones, with approximately 72% observed a single time. The sequenced sample was PBMCs, obtained after 24 months of ibrutinib treatment. This TCR derives from a human donor with chronic lymphocytic leukemia. The chain links TRBV7-2 to TRBJ2-7; D remains unclear. CDR3 DNA sequence: TGTGCCAGCCGAGGAAACTACGAGCAGTACTTC. As protein: CASRGNYEQYF.